Presented here are 25 T cell receptor beta chains from one specimen sequenced in a study of OX40 agonist ivuxolimab in advanced cancers. The method was immunoSEQ multiplex PCR; TCRdb's version includes in-frame clones alone and lacks a portion of them. The sample holds roughly 89,000 clones, about 80% seen once. The sequencing used CD4+ or CD8+ T cells sorted from blood, collected in a trial of the OX40 agonist ivuxolimab. These receptors all come from an adult with an advanced solid tumor such as melanoma, head and neck, liver or kidney cancer.

This clone was counted only a few times. The V gene is TRBV11-1, the J gene TRBJ1-2, with D possibly being TRBD1 (5 bases). The V end lost 3 bases, the J end lost 7 bases, and 12 bases lay between the germline ends. The length of the CDR3 is 13 residues. The germline CDR1 and CDR2 sequences are SGHAT and FQDESV (reference sequence). The CDR3 is CASSLAGAAGYTF. CDR3 sequence (DNA): TGTGCCAGCAGCTTGGCTGGGGCGGCTGGCTACACCTTC.

This chain joins TRBV7-2 and TRBJ1-6, with D perhaps matching TRBD1 (5 bases). This CDR3 contains 17 residues. The germline V gene has CDR1 SGHTA and CDR2 FQGNSA. Trimming stripped 1 base from V and 0 bases from J, with 10 bases between. CDR3 sequence reads: CASSLVGGGSYNSPLHF. CDR3 sequence (DNA): TGTGCCAGCAGCTTAGTGGGGGGTGGCTCCTATAATTCACCCCTCCACTTT.

This clone was observed once. CDR3 protein: CASSRRGTANTGELFF. CDR3 bases: TGTGCCAGCAGTAGGAGAGGGACAGCGAACACCGGGGAGCTGTTTTTT. The chain uses TRBV11-2 and TRBJ2-2, with TRBD1 matching 7 bases. J lost 0 bases, V lost 6 bases, and 7 bases had no gene match. This CDR3 is 16 amino acids long. CDR1 and CDR2 (germline): SGHAT, FQNNGV.

The gene calls are TRBV6-5 and TRBJ1-1; no clear D gene. Looked up from germline, CDR1 is MNHEY and CDR2 is SVGAGI. There are 11 residues in the CDR3. V lost 5 bases, J lost 4 bases, and 5 bases lay in between. Here the CDR3 reads CASSRSTEAFF. The DNA of the CDR3 is TGTGCCAGCAGTCGGTCCACTGAAGCTTTCTTT.

The chain employs TRBV5-6 and TRBJ1-1; D unresolved. This CDR3 has 13 amino acids. Deletions cut 4 bases from V and 8 bases from J, with 15 bases between. In germline, CDR1 is SGHDT, CDR2 YYEEEE. CDR3 DNA: TGTGCCAGCAGCGCTCCACCGGGAGTAGAAGCTTTCTTT. It specifies CASSAPPGVEAFF.

This sequence joins TRBV5-4 and TRBJ2-3; TRBD2 matches at 14 bases. Germline CDR1 and CDR2: SGHNT and YYREEE (reference sequence). V was pared by 4 bases and J by 10 bases, with 11 bases of the junction left unmatched. The CDR3 runs to 16 residues. The CDR3 is CASSPGLAGDPPAQYF. The CDR3 DNA sequence: TGTGCCAGCAGCCCGGGACTAGCGGGGGACCCGCCAGCGCAGTATTTT.

This chain uses TRBV28 with TRBJ2-3; D is possibly TRBD2 (6 bases). In germline, CDR1 is MDHEN, CDR2 SYDVKM. The CDR3 contains 15 residues. The ends were cut back, 5 bases at V and 0 bases at J, with 12 bases in the middle. CDR3 loop: CASSPETSSTDTQYF. CDR3 DNA: TGTGCCAGCAGTCCGGAGACTAGTAGCACAGATACGCAGTATTTT. The whole variable domain, remainder taken from reference TRBV28 and TRBJ2-3, is DVKVTQSSRYLVKRTGEKVFLECVQDMDHENMFWYRQDPGLGLRLIYFSYDVKMKEKGDIPEGYSVSREKKERFSLILESASTNQTSMYLCASSPETSSTDTQYFGPGTRLTVL.

V is TRBV28 and J is TRBJ2-1; 8 positions agree with TRBD2. Germline trimming cut 8 bases from V and 4 bases from J; bases unmatched to any gene: 10. The CDR3 extends over 15 amino acids. Germline V gene data show CDR1 as MDHEN and CDR2 as SYDVKM. CDR3 residues: CASCTTGGGYNEQFF. CDR3 nucleotides: TGTGCCAGCTGCACCACGGGGGGGGGATACAATGAGCAGTTCTTC.

The chain recombines TRBV28 with TRBJ1-1; D is possibly TRBD1 (6 bases). Trimming took off 6 bases at V and 6 bases at J, with 17 bases between the two ends. The CDR3 length is 14 residues. The germline CDR1 and CDR2 sequences are MDHEN and SYDVKM. DNA for the CDR3: TGTGCCAGCAGGATTAACAGGGTCCCGGCTGAAGCTTTCTTT. It is translated as CASRINRVPAEAFF. Supplemented by reference TRBV28 and TRBJ1-1, the full variable domain reads DVKVTQSSRYLVKRTGEKVFLECVQDMDHENMFWYRQDPGLGLRLIYFSYDVKMKEKGDIPEGYSVSREKKERFSLILESASTNQTSMYLCASRINRVPAEAFFGQGTRLTVV.

The V and J genes are TRBV19 and TRBJ1-6; 8 bases are a match to TRBD1. The V gene's germline CDR1 is LNHDA and CDR2 SQIVND (reference sequence). Trimming took 5 bases from V and 9 from J; bases not matched to a gene: 6. This CDR3 comprises 14 residues. The CDR3 nucleotides read TGTGCCAGTAGTCTCTCAGGGGGCGGTTCACCCCTCCACTTT. Amino acid sequence: CASSLSGGGSPLHF.

The chain joins TRBV13 to TRBJ2-7, with 7 bases aligning to TRBD2. There are 13 residues in the CDR3. The germline V gene has CDR1 PRHDT and CDR2 FYEKMQ (reference sequence). V was pared by 5 bases and J by 7 bases, with 8 bases of the junction left unmatched. The CDR3 region is CASSRDYPREQYF. The CDR3 region has the DNA TGTGCCAGCAGCAGGGACTATCCTAGGGAGCAGTACTTC.

This clone showed up just once. J is TRBJ2-3 and V is TRBV7-9; D gene uncertain. Trimming shortened V by 2 bases and J by 1 base, and 7 bases separated the two germline ends. Germline-derived CDR1 and CDR2 are SEHNR and FQNEAQ (reference sequence). The CDR3 is made up of 14 amino acids. The CDR3 protein is CASSLSTRTDTQYF. CDR3 DNA: TGTGCCAGCAGCTTAAGTACCCGCACAGATACGCAGTATTTT.

The chain recombines TRBV4-3 with TRBJ1-5, with D perhaps matching TRBD1 (5 bases). The CDR3 is made up of 15 amino acids. Looked up from germline, CDR1 is LGHNA and CDR2 is YSLEER. Trimming left V 0 bases short and J 7 bases short, with 13 bases between. The CDR3 protein is CASSQDSGFRQPQHF. The CDR3 DNA reads TGCGCCAGCAGCCAAGATTCAGGGTTTAGGCAGCCCCAGCATTTT.

The chain is built from TRBV7-9 and TRBJ2-2; 9 nucleotides match TRBD1. The ends lost 10 bases at V and 0 bases at J; junction bases unmatched: 9. From germline, CDR1 is SEHNR and CDR2 FQNEAQ (reference sequence). The CDR3 contains 16 residues. The CDR3 DNA is TGTGCCACCAATTTCGGGACAGGGACGAACACCGGGGAGCTGTTTTTT. It translates to CATNFGTGTNTGELFF.

The chain couples TRBV19 to TRBJ1-4; D gene uncertain. The V end was cut by 3 bases, the J end by 6 bases, with 14 bases between. CDR3 length: 15 residues. Germline-derived CDR1 and CDR2 are LNHDA and SQIVND (reference sequence). Here the CDR3 reads CASSIPWAGDEKLFF. CDR3 DNA: TGTGCCAGTAGTATTCCCTGGGCCGGGGATGAAAAACTGTTTTTT.

The V and J genes are TRBV29-1 and TRBJ2-7; 10 nucleotides match TRBD1. Germline values: CDR1 SQVTM, CDR2 ANQGSEA. The junction had 12 bases not matched to a gene; V was cut back by 6 bases and J by 4 bases. The CDR3 spans 15 residues. CDR3 bases: TGCAGCGTCTCCCCGCTCGGGGACAGGGGATACGAGCAGTACTTC. Protein sequence: CSVSPLGDRGYEQYF.

The rearrangement joins TRBV5-4 to TRBJ1-1, with 7 bases that match TRBD1. The germline gives CDR1 SGHNT, CDR2 YYREEE (reference sequence). The CDR3 spans 14 residues. V gave up 1 base and J gave up 3 bases; unmatched junction bases: 3. CDR3 amino acids: CASSLIGTDTEAFF. CDR3 bases: TGTGCCAGCAGCTTGATTGGGACAGACACTGAAGCTTTCTTT. The full variable domain, its missing parts supplied by reference TRBV5-4 and TRBJ1-1, is ETGVTQSPTHLIKTRGQQVTLRCSSQSGHNTVSWYQQALGQGPQFIFQYYREEENGRGNFPPRFSGLQFPNYSSELNVNALELDDSALYLCASSLIGTDTEAFFGQGTRLTVV.

The chain employs TRBV4-3 and TRBJ1-6; 10 bases are shared with TRBD1. Germline CDR1 is LGHNA and CDR2 is YSLEER. The V gene end was trimmed by 0 bases and the J gene end by 7 bases; junction bases not matched to a gene: 3. The CDR3 has 16 residues. The CDR3 nucleotides are TGCGCCAGCAGCCAAGATAGGGGACAGGGGAATTCACCCCTCCACTTT. The encoded protein is CASSQDRGQGNSPLHF.

The chain links TRBV11-2 to TRBJ1-3, with 8 bases that match TRBD1. CDR3 size: 18 residues. V lost 4 bases to trimming and J lost 0 bases; unmatched junction nucleotides: 11. Per germline, CDR1 SGHAT and CDR2 FQNNGV. This CDR3 reads CASSSQFSGGASGNTIYF. CDR3 DNA sequence: TGTGCCAGCAGCTCGCAGTTCTCAGGGGGCGCCTCTGGAAACACCATATATTTT.

The chain employs TRBV6-1 and TRBJ1-1; D gene uncertain. The germline V and J ends were trimmed by 6 bases and 1 base, with 12 bases remaining between them. Per the germline V gene, CDR1 is MNHNS and CDR2 is SASEGT. This CDR3 region has 14 residues. CDR3 residues: CASRRIPANTEAFF. The DNA for the CDR3 is TGTGCCAGCAGGCGCATCCCGGCGAACACTGAAGCTTTCTTT.

This clone was found a few times. The rearrangement links TRBV28 to TRBJ1-2, with a possible D match to TRBD1 (6 bases). The CDR3 consists of 15 residues. In germline, CDR1 is MDHEN, CDR2 SYDVKM. V was trimmed by 2 bases and J by 2 bases, leaving 12 bases between them. Here the CDR3 DNA reads TGTGCCAGCAGTTTACGGCCGGGGGCAAACTATGGCTACACCTTC. Translated: CASSLRPGANYGYTF.

This clone was seen just once. V usage is TRBV2 and J usage is TRBJ2-7; 7 nucleotides agree with TRBD2. The length of the CDR3 is 16 residues. CDR1 and CDR2 (germline): SNHLY, FYNNEI. V trimming: 8 bases; J trimming: 3 bases; junction bases outside the gene matches: 16. The CDR3 nucleotides are TGTGCCAGCTTCCCCGCGGTGGGCGGGGGAGGCTACGAGCAGTACTTC. This gives the protein CASFPAVGGGGYEQYF.

The V gene is TRBV5-6, the J gene TRBJ1-2; perhaps TRBD1 as D (6 bases). Trimming cost V 3 bases and J 1 base, with 10 bases left between them. The CDR3 covers 14 residues. Germline loops: CDR1 SGHDT, CDR2 YYEEEE. CDR3 amino acids: CASSWGTLNYGYTF. The CDR3 DNA reads TGTGCCAGCAGCTGGGGGACACTTAACTATGGCTACACCTTC.

This clone was seen a single time. This sequence joins TRBV28 and TRBJ1-1; D gene uncertain. The CDR3 loop spans 13 amino acids. V lost 8 bases and J 1 base, leaving 11 bases between the germline ends. The germline CDR1 and CDR2 sequences are MDHEN and SYDVKM. The CDR3 region has the DNA TGTGCCAGCTCCGAGACGGCGAACACTGAAGCTTTCTTT. Protein: CASSETANTEAFF.

The chain links TRBV28 to TRBJ1-5; TRBD1 might be the D (6 bases). Per germline, CDR1 MDHEN and CDR2 SYDVKM. The V end lost 8 bases, the J end lost 8 bases, and 22 bases lay between the germline ends. The CDR3 extends over 15 amino acids. The CDR3: CASPPRDTAWEPQHF. CDR3 sequence (DNA): TGTGCCAGCCCCCCCCGGGACACCGCTTGGGAGCCCCAGCATTTT.